Reported below is one T cell receptor (beta chain). The data belong to a study of blood T cell repertoires in COVID-19. Study summary: Samples of COVID-19 (acute and convalescent) were obtained from the United States, Italy and Spain. The analysed material was cDNA or gDNA that came from T cells, B-cell-depleted T cells, or PBMCs.

Original processing notes: Researchers report that nucleated cell counts were estimated from reference gene primer amplification. Data came from immunoSEQ multiplex PCR; TCRdb stores just in-frame clones and leaves some out. V and J calls and clone size follow that table, whereas D and trimming were derived from the DNA. The sample includes tens of thousands of clones, approximately 85% of them seen just once. Looked up from germline, CDR1 is GTSNPN and CDR2 is SVGIG (reference sequence). V gave up 5 bases and J gave up 6 bases; unmatched junction bases: 9. This CDR3 is 14 amino acids long. V usage is TRBV30 and J usage is TRBJ2-7; 11 bases align to TRBD1. The receptor comes from a human donor with acute or convalescent COVID-19. The donor label of this sample is uncertain. The sample taken for sequencing was peripheral blood. The CDR3 region is CAWGGDRGTLEQYF. The CDR3 nucleotides read TGTGCCTGGGGTGGGGACAGGGGGACACTCGAGCAGTACTTC. Combining the CDR3 with reference TRBV30 and TRBJ2-7 gives the whole variable domain SQTIHQWPATLVQPVGSPLSLECTVEGTSNPNLYWYRQAAGRGLQLLFYSVGIGQISSEVPQNLSASRPQDRQFILSSKKLLLSDSGFYLCAWGGDRGTLEQYFGPGTRLTVT.